The 14 T cell receptor beta chains presented below share a single source sample, sequenced in a study of T cell repertoires in cytomegalovirus infection. What these receptors recognize is not known. TCRdb re-analysed the reads in MiXCR, keeping a single row per CDR3 protein. The sample consists of tens of thousands of distinct CDR3 sequences, around 43% of them appearing once. The sequenced sample was CD8+ T cells from cultured PBMCs, obtained from culture after CMV antigen stimulation. These receptors all come from a human donor in good health (CMV status not recorded). Some clones in this sample may be carry-over from other donors' samples.

In its sample, this clonotype was seen many times. The rearrangement joins TRBV7-3 to TRBJ1-2, with 7 bases matching TRBD1. After removal of 4 bases from V and 8 bases from J, the junction contained 7 bases not matched to a gene. The length of the CDR3 is 13 residues. The germline CDR1 and CDR2 sequences are SGHTA and FQGTGA. The CDR3 nucleotides read TGTGCCAGCAGCTCTACAGGGGTGGGAGGCTACACCTTC. Translating gives CASSSTGVGGYTF.

In its sample, this clonotype was seen a few times. CDR3 sequence: CATQDRTLEQYF. The DNA for the CDR3 is TGTGCCACCCAGGACAGAACGCTAGAGCAGTACTTC. This chain uses TRBV15 with TRBJ2-7; D may be TRBD1 (6 bases). The CDR3 is 12 amino acids. Looked up from germline, CDR1 is LNHNV and CDR2 is YYDKDF (reference sequence). V gave up 8 bases and J gave up 7 bases, with 15 bases separating them.

Concerning this clonotype itself: One end of the junction does not line up with germline, which may come from a read error. V is TRBV7-8 and J is TRBJ2-1; D is undetermined. CDR3 size: 16 residues. Germline lookup yields CDR1 SGHVS and CDR2 FQNEAQ. CDR3 in DNA: TGTCCCAGCAGCTTTAGAGCTACTACGCCCTACAATGAGCAGTTCTTC. This gives the protein CPSSFRATTPYNEQFF. Combining the CDR3 with reference TRBV7-8 and TRBJ2-1 gives the whole variable domain GAGVSQSPRYKVAKRGQDVALRCDPISGHVSLFWYQQALGQGPEFLTYFQNEAQLDKSGLPSDRFFAERPEGSVSTLKIQRTQQEDSAVYLCPSSFRATTPYNEQFFGPGTRLTVL.

The chain carries TRBV2 and TRBJ2-7; D could derive from TRBD1 or TRBD2 (6 bases each). CDR1 is SNHLY and CDR2 is FYNNEI in the germline V gene. The ends were cut back, 8 bases at V and 6 bases at J, with 17 bases in the middle. The CDR3 sequence is 13 residues long. CDR3 amino acids: CASDRGHPSEQYF. DNA of the CDR3: TGTGCCAGCGACCGGGGGCACCCCTCCGAGCAGTACTTC.

V and J are TRBV12-3 or TRBV12-4 and TRBJ2-1; TRBD2 matches 10 bases. CDR3 size: 13 residues. With 8 bases clipped from V and 8 bases from J, the junction kept 6 bases outside the gene matches. This CDR3 reads CASALAGGYEQFF. The CDR3 DNA follows: TGTGCCAGCGCTTTAGCGGGGGGTTATGAGCAGTTCTTC.

This clonotype appeared a few times. The chain employs TRBV5-6 and TRBJ1-1, with TRBD1 identical over 7 bases. Germline trimming cut 8 bases from V and 6 bases from J; bases unmatched to any gene: 13. This CDR3 comprises 14 residues. Germline loops: CDR1 SGHDT, CDR2 YYEEEE. Written as DNA, the CDR3 is TGTGCCAGTTTTTTACAGGGGCCCTTCGCTGAAGCTTTCTTT. Protein: CASFLQGPFAEAFF.

The rearrangement joins TRBV4-1 to TRBJ1-4; D is undetermined. Germline lookup yields CDR1 MGHRA and CDR2 YSYEKL. V lost 0 bases and J lost 7, with 12 bases in between. The CDR3 runs to 15 residues. CDR3 residues: CASSQDPGAGEKLFF. The DNA of the CDR3 is TGCGCCAGCAGCCAAGATCCAGGAGCGGGTGAAAAACTGTTTTTT.

J is TRBJ2-2 and V is TRBV11-3, with D perhaps matching TRBD2 (5 bases). This CDR3 contains 11 residues. Germline CDR1 is SGHNT and CDR2 is YENEEA. Trimming took 7 bases from V and 7 from J, leaving 7 bases between them. DNA for the CDR3: TGTGCCAGCACCGGGGACGGGGAGCTGTTTTTT. It codes for CASTGDGELFF.

This clonotype has a count of ten or more. The chain links TRBV7-2 to TRBJ1-5; D not resolved. The CDR3 sequence is 15 residues long. V lost 5 bases to trimming and J lost 4 bases, with 15 bases between them. CDR1 and CDR2 (germline): SGHTA, FQGNSA. CDR3 bases: TGTGCCAGCAGCCGCGACGGAGACCTAAATCAGCCCCAGCATTTT. This sequence encodes CASSRDGDLNQPQHF.

Details on this clonotype: Germline is not matched at one junction end, which may reflect a read error. The rearrangement uses TRBV7-4 and TRBJ2-7; the match to TRBD2 covers 8 bases. CDR3 length: 16 residues. Germline CDR1 is SGHVT and CDR2 is SQSDAQ. The chain's CDR3 is CVSSLSERGFTYEQYF. CDR3 DNA sequence: TGTGTCAGCAGCTTATCGGAGCGGGGGTTCACCTACGAGCAGTACTTC.

This clonotype occurred many times. The V call is TRBV6-6, the J call TRBJ2-1; D is unresolved. Germline V gene data show CDR1 as MNHNY and CDR2 as SVGAGI (reference sequence). This CDR3 spans 13 amino acids. Trimming took off 7 bases at V and 0 bases at J, with 7 bases between the two ends. This CDR3 reads CASTPSSYNEQFF. The DNA for the CDR3 is TGTGCCAGCACGCCGAGCTCCTACAATGAGCAGTTCTTC.

This clonotype was seen a handful of times. V and J are TRBV6-4 and TRBJ2-2; D is unclear. Germline CDR1 is MRHNA and CDR2 is SNTAGT. There are 13 residues in the CDR3. V was trimmed by 2 bases and J by 3 bases, leaving 4 bases between them. CDR3 region: CASSDRDTGELFF. CDR3 in DNA: TGTGCCAGCAGTGACCGGGACACCGGGGAGCTGTTTTTT.

J is TRBJ2-1 and V is TRBV11-1, with 10 bases matching TRBD2. This CDR3 spans 14 amino acids. J lost 7 bases, V lost 7 bases, and 7 bases had no gene match. The germline V gene has CDR1 SGHAT and CDR2 FQDESV (reference sequence). The chain's CDR3 is CASTLERGGNEQFF. CDR3 nucleotide sequence: TGTGCCAGCACCCTAGAGCGGGGGGGGAATGAGCAGTTCTTC.

The chain recombines TRBV4-1 with TRBJ2-4, with 10 bases identical to TRBD2. J lost 6 bases, V lost 4 bases, and 6 bases had no gene match. Germline V gene lookup returns CDR1 MGHRA and CDR2 YSYEKL. This CDR3 is built from 15 residues. The CDR3 sequence: CASSPLGLARNIQYF. The CDR3, as DNA: TGCGCCAGCAGCCCCTTGGGACTAGCGAGAAACATTCAGTACTTC.